The sequence of this T cell receptor beta chain was determined in a study of blood T cell repertoires in COVID-19 (dated by TCRdb to 2018 to 2020). At the level of the whole study: Samples covering the acute and convalescent phases of COVID-19 were provided by collaborators in the United States, Italy and Spain. The prospective study material was composed of cDNA or gDNA derived from T cells, B-cell-depleted T cells, or PBMCs. Deeply sampled blood TCRbeta repertoires from subjects exposed to, actively infected with, or recovered from COVID-19 were included in the dataset. A freely available public database, intended as a resource for researchers studying the immune response to SARS-CoV-2, is where the repertoires were released. Samples came from the ongoing ImmuneRACE study (first 160 participants) plus 1,254 subjects from 6 global collaborators. Nearly every sample came with metadata listing a de-identified subject ID, COVID-19 status, age in years and sex. Where available, HLA class I and class II types were obtained from metadata supplied by the sample provider rather than from assay-based typing.

TCRbeta CDR3 regions were amplified from genomic DNA using the immunoSEQ Assay, a bias-controlled multiplex PCR. Turning to the authors' computational methods: Nucleated cell counts per sample were estimated from amplification of reference gene primers within the assay. To quantify the absolute abundance of each unique TCRbeta CDR3 rearrangement, sequence reads were collapsed and filtered. For each sample, productive Simpson clonality was calculated as the square root of Simpson's diversity index over productive rearrangements. As stored in TCRdb, this immuneACCESS dataset retains in-frame rearrangements with V and J assigned. A fraction of the clones does not appear; measured against another copy, unresolved V genes explain less than half of the discrepancy, and the remainder lacks a known reason. The V and J calls and the clone size are those of that table, but D and trimming were determined from the DNA. This sample is represented by around 100,000 clones; around 80% of them were singletons. 24% of the sample belongs to the ten largest clones.

Regarding this clone: Its antigen is unknown. No base qualities exist here, and no much larger clone lies one base off it.

General conclusions and limits of the study: Clinical and demographic metadata were provided uncurated, with the amount varying by source and participant.

Reading from cysteine to phenylalanine, the CDR3 counts 14 amino acids. The retained sequence is limited to the CDR3, 42 bases, with the frame set at the first base. V is clipped by 5 bases and J by 5 bases, and the sequence between their germline boundaries is 13 bases long. Based on the germline V gene (reference sequence), the CDR1 and CDR2 sequences are LNHDA and SQIVND. Whole blood was collected in K2EDTA tubes by collaborating institutions according to the institutions' own protocols. For TCRbeta analysis, collaborator samples were shipped as frozen whole blood, as isolated PBMCs, or as DNA extracted from either sample type.

The chain is assembled from TRBV19 and TRBJ1-5; possibly the D gene is TRBD1, per 6 matching bases. The TCR originated in a human donor in a cohort sampled during active COVID-19. What was sequenced was peripheral blood. The nucleotide sequence is given as TGTGCCAGTAGTGCCAGGGGCGTCTATCAGCCCCAGCATTTT. Its protein reads: CASSARGVYQPQHF. Where the CDR3 stops, the reference TRBV19 and TRBJ1-5 genes take over; the full variable domain is DGGITQSPKYLFRKEGQNVTLSCEQNLNHDAMYWYRQDPGQGLRLIYYSQIVNDFQKGDIAEGYSVSREKKESFPLTVTSAQKNPTAFYLCASSARGVYQPQHFGDGTRLSIL.